This is a list of T cell receptor beta chains from one sample in a study of cytomegalovirus exposure and HLA in healthy donors. This table comes from immunoSEQ multiplex PCR, and its TCRdb copy is limited to in-frame clones, with some not included. The repertoire shows 100,000 to 150,000 clones; the top ten hold approximately 0.93%. The sequenced sample consisted of PBMCs. All receptors derive from a man younger than 35 in good health and CMV-seronegative. CDR3s include the opening cysteine and the closing phenylalanine or tryptophan. A D gene is named only where the DNA matches it firmly.

D gene,J gene,V gene,CDR3 protein,CDR3 DNA
-,TRBJ1-1,TRBV19,CASKSGPEAFF,TGTGCCAGTAAATCAGGGCCTGAAGCTTTCTTT
TRBD2,TRBJ2-5,TRBV28,CASSDGGRAVETQYF,TGTGCCAGCAGTGACGGCGGGAGGGCCGTCGAGACCCAGTACTTC
-,TRBJ1-1,TRBV6-1,CASSGPWNTEAFF,TGTGCCAGCTCCGGTCCGTGGAACACTGAAGCTTTCTTT
-,TRBJ1-1,TRBV29-1,CSVGPDGGNTEAFF,TGCAGCGTTGGACCAGACGGGGGGAACACTGAAGCTTTCTTT
-,TRBJ2-1,TRBV28,CASRRTAIYNEQFF,TGTGCCAGCAGGCGCACAGCCATCTACAATGAGCAGTTCTTC
TRBD1,TRBJ1-4,TRBV9,CASSVGQGQGSEKLFF,TGTGCCAGCAGCGTAGGCCAGGGACAGGGGTCCGAAAAACTGTTTTTT
-,TRBJ2-1,TRBV2,CASTTTGINNEQFF,TGTGCCAGCACAACGACAGGTATAAACAATGAGCAGTTCTTC
-,TRBJ2-5,TRBV4-2,CASSQGVGAGHQETQYF,TGTGCCAGCAGCCAAGGGGTCGGCGCGGGGCACCAAGAGACCCAGTACTTC
-,TRBJ2-5,TRBV30,CAWSVPFETQYF,TGTGCCTGGAGTGTTCCTTTTGAGACCCAGTACTTC
TRBD1,TRBJ2-5,TRBV4-1,CASSQRQGVTVVQETQYF,TGCGCCAGCAGCCAGAGACAGGGGGTGACGGTCGTCCAAGAGACCCAGTACTTC
TRBD2,TRBJ2-1,TRBV18,CASSSQLADLWGFF,TGTGCCAGCTCATCCCAACTAGCGGACCTCTGGGGTTTCTTC
TRBD1,TRBJ1-1,TRBV5-4,CASSLADRGNTEAFF,TGTGCCAGCAGCTTGGCAGACAGGGGAAACACTGAAGCTTTCTTT
-,TRBJ2-7,TRBV28,CASSPRTIQYEQYF,TGTGCCAGCAGTCCTAGGACAATCCAGTACGAGCAGTACTTC
TRBD1,TRBJ1-5,TRBV6-1,CATSPGGDQPQHF,TGTGCCACAAGCCCAGGGGGAGATCAGCCCCAGCATTTT
-,TRBJ1-6,TRBV18,CASSPQGQGNNSPLHF,TGTGCCAGCTCACCTCAGGGACAAGGAAATAATTCACCCCTCCACTTT
-,TRBJ2-2,TRBV30,CAWSVMGGGELFF,TGTGCCTGGAGTGTAATGGGAGGCGGGGAGCTGTTTTTT
-,TRBJ1-1,TRBV7-9,CASSLVRRQNTEAFF,TGTGCCAGCAGCTTAGTACGGCGGCAGAACACTGAAGCTTTCTTT
-,TRBJ2-1,TRBV30,CAWRAGQAPYNEQFF,TGTGCCTGGAGAGCGGGCCAAGCCCCCTACAATGAGCAGTTCTTC
-,TRBJ1-1,TRBV27,CASSLYRVATEAFF,TGTGCCAGCAGTTTATACAGGGTTGCCACTGAAGCTTTCTTT
-,TRBJ2-5,TRBV4-2,CASSQDALEETQYF,TGTGCCAGCAGCCAAGATGCTCTGGAGGAGACCCAGTACTTC
TRBD2,TRBJ2-7,TRBV28,CAAGRGGGYEQYF,TGTGCCGCCGGGAGGGGCGGAGGATACGAGCAGTACTTC
TRBD1,TRBJ1-5,TRBV4-1,CASSQEDRPRQPQHF,TGCGCCAGCAGCCAAGAGGACAGGCCGAGGCAGCCCCAGCATTTT
-,TRBJ1-2,TRBV19,CASSIPAVPANYGYTF,TGTGCCAGTAGTATTCCCGCGGTCCCTGCTAACTATGGCTACACCTTC
-,TRBJ2-1,TRBV9,CASSVAWGGKYNEQFF,TGTGCCAGCAGCGTAGCCTGGGGGGGCAAGTACAATGAGCAGTTCTTC
-,TRBJ2-5,TRBV29-1,CSVEGDTQETQYF,TGCAGCGTTGAAGGGGACACGCAAGAGACCCAGTACTTC
-,TRBJ2-1,TRBV2,CASSAGRAGYNEQFF,TGTGCCAGCAGTGCCGGAAGGGCGGGGTACAATGAGCAGTTCTTC
-,TRBJ2-5,TRBV4-1,CASGGTGRETQYF,TGCGCCAGCGGGGGGACGGGGCGAGAGACCCAGTACTTC
-,TRBJ1-1,TRBV28,CASIPRGLWTEAFF,TGTGCCAGCATTCCCCGGGGGTTATGGACTGAAGCTTTCTTT
-,TRBJ2-7,TRBV5-4,CASSFGDFPSYEQYF,TGTGCCAGCAGCTTCGGGGACTTCCCCTCCTACGAGCAGTACTTC
TRBD1,TRBJ1-5,TRBV7-8,CASSRGVGQGVNQPQHF,TGTGCCAGCAGCCGGGGCGTAGGGCAGGGGGTCAATCAGCCCCAGCATTTT
-,TRBJ1-1,TRBV25-1,CASSVEGWDTEAFF,TGTGCCAGCAGTGTGGAGGGGTGGGACACTGAAGCTTTCTTT
-,TRBJ2-1,TRBV19,CASTSRASDNEQFF,TGTGCCAGTACCTCGCGGGCCTCCGACAATGAGCAGTTCTTC
TRBD2,TRBJ2-7,TRBV5-1,CASSHGLAGQFSYEQYF,TGCGCCAGCAGCCACGGACTAGCGGGACAATTCTCCTACGAGCAGTACTTC
-,TRBJ2-7,TRBV19,CASNTHTTEYEQYF,TGTGCCAGTAATACCCACACGACGGAGTACGAGCAGTACTTC
-,TRBJ1-2,TRBV28,CASSLDRYGYTF,TGTGCCAGCAGTCTAGACAGATATGGCTACACCTTC
TRBD1,TRBJ2-7,TRBV18,CASSPSLDRGVYEQYF,TGTGCCAGCTCACCGTCTCTGGACAGGGGGGTCTACGAGCAGTACTTC